Following are 8 T cell receptor beta chains from one sample sequenced in a study of blood T cells in healthy people across ages. Through a sample-barcoded 5' primer and a J-beta primer mix, a second PCR was run for roughly 6 to 12 cycles. Each CDR3 protein gets one entry after TCRdb re-called the 5' RACE reads with MiXCR. The profile shows around 1,600,000 distinct CDR3 sequences, 42% of them singletons. The sequencing sample was made of blood. These receptors were taken from a woman in her late teens or twenties in good health.

This clonotype was seen repeatedly, ten times or more. V is TRBV21-1 and J is TRBJ2-5. TRBV21-1 is designated a pseudogene. This CDR3 region has 13 residues. The CDR3 sequence: CASSKVGQETQYF. The CDR3 nucleotides are TGTGCCAGCAGCAAAGTGGGGCAAGAGACCCAGTACTTC.

As to this clonotype: This sequence may be a read error, since a much larger clone differs from it by one base. The CDR3, as DNA: TGTGCCGGCAGCTTAGGTTACGGGGATCAGCCCCAGCATTTT. It codes for CAGSLGYGDQPQHF. The chain carries TRBV7-6 and TRBJ1-5; D not resolved. The CDR3 totals 14 residues. Per the germline V gene, CDR1 is SGHVS and CDR2 is FNYEAQ.

This chain joins TRBV6-1 and TRBJ2-3; D is perhaps TRBD1 or TRBD2 (6 bases each). CDR3 length: 16 amino acids. Per germline, CDR1 MNHNS and CDR2 SASEGT. Trimming removed 3 bases from V and 2 bases from J, with 15 bases in between. This CDR3 is CASSDRGGGFTDTQYF. The CDR3 DNA is TGTGCCAGCAGTGACCGTGGAGGGGGTTTCACAGATACGCAGTATTTT.

Of note for this clonotype: At one of its ends the junction is not consistent with the germline gene, which may arise from a read error. V is TRBV29-1 and J is TRBJ2-3, with 9 bases lining up with TRBD2. Looked up from germline, CDR1 is SQVTM and CDR2 is ANQGSEA. The CDR3 has 14 amino acids. This chain's CDR3 is CSTLAGAGTGTQYF. The CDR3 bases are TGCAGCACATTAGCGGGAGCAGGAACAGGTACGCAGTATTTT.

The V and J genes are TRBV3-1 and TRBJ2-1, with D possibly being TRBD2 (7 bases). Germline-derived CDR1 and CDR2 are LGHDT and YNNKEL (reference sequence). Deletions cut 4 bases from V and 5 bases from J, with 18 bases between. The CDR3 is 16 amino acids. In nucleotides, the CDR3 is TGTGCCAGCAGCCCCAGATGGGGGGGCCGGAACAATGAGCAGTTCTTC. This codes for CASSPRWGGRNNEQFF.

Concerning this clonotype: The junction departs from the called germline gene at one end, perhaps through a read error. The rearrangement joins TRBV13 to TRBJ2-7; the match to TRBD2 covers 13 bases. Germline V gene data show CDR1 as PRHDT and CDR2 as FYEKMQ (reference sequence). The CDR3 covers 16 residues. The CDR3 spells CAISTTLAGGRNEQYF. The DNA for the CDR3 is TGTGCCATCAGCACCACACTAGCGGGAGGGCGAAATGAGCAGTACTTC.

In its sample, this clonotype was seen a few times. The chain uses TRBV6-2 or TRBV6-3 and TRBJ2-1; D unresolved. This CDR3 comprises 16 residues. Trimming took 7 bases from V and 5 from J, leaving 21 bases between them. The V gene's germline CDR1 is MNHEY and CDR2 SVGEGT. The chain's CDR3 is CASTDTHWGGDNEQFF. The DNA for the CDR3 is TGTGCCAGCACCGATACACATTGGGGTGGCGACAATGAGCAGTTCTTC.

This rearrangement joins TRBV14 to TRBJ2-3, with TRBD2 matching over 8 bases. V lost 2 bases and J lost 4; bases outside the gene matches: 14. Germline V gives CDR1 SGHDN, CDR2 FVKESK. This CDR3 contains 18 residues. For the CDR3, the DNA is TGTGCCAGCAGCCAATCCGGATTAGCGGGGACCCTGGCAGATACGCAGTATTTT. It encodes CASSQSGLAGTLADTQYF.